Listed here are 5 T cell receptor beta chains from one sample, sequenced in a study of T-cell memory formation after mild COVID-19. TCRdb redid the calling of the 5' RACE reads with MiXCR, one entry per CDR3 protein. Of 300,000 to 400,000 distinct CDR3 sequences listed, 15% are singletons. The sample was PBMCs or a T cell subset sorted from them (not recorded which). These receptors were obtained from a man between 18 and 35 years old who had mild COVID-19 (a few samples of this study predate the infection). Cell type and time point are not known.

The rearrangement links TRBV7-2 to TRBJ2-3; TRBD1 matches at 7 bases. Germline V gene lookup returns CDR1 SGHTA and CDR2 FQGNSA. The CDR3 is made up of 15 amino acids. The V gene end was trimmed by 8 bases and the J gene end by 2 bases; junction bases not matched to a gene: 10. The DNA for the CDR3 is TGTGCCAGCGGGAAAACAGGGGCTTTCACAGATACGCAGTATTTT. This translates into CASGKTGAFTDTQYF.

V is TRBV7-9 and J is TRBJ2-3, with 9 positions matching TRBD2. This CDR3 has 15 residues. CDR1 is SEHNR and CDR2 is FQNEAQ in the germline V gene (reference sequence). Trimming at V came to 5 bases and at J to 5 bases, leaving 8 bases not matched to a gene. This CDR3 reads CASSGASGAGDTQYF. CDR3 DNA sequence: TGTGCCAGCAGCGGTGCTAGCGGGGCGGGAGATACGCAGTATTTT.

Only a few counts were recorded for this clonotype. V is TRBV7-9 and J is TRBJ2-3, with D maybe TRBD2 (7 bases). Germline CDR1 reads SEHNR; CDR2 reads FQNEAQ (reference sequence). CDR3 size: 16 residues. Trimming cost V 2 bases and J 2 bases, with 14 bases left between them. This chain's CDR3 is CASSLRRGAFTDTQYF. As DNA, the CDR3 is TGTGCCAGCAGCTTACGTCGGGGGGCCTTCACAGATACGCAGTATTTT.

The gene calls are TRBV5-1 and TRBJ2-5; 8 bases match TRBD1. J lost 5 bases, V lost 0 bases, and 3 bases had no gene match. CDR1 is SGHRS and CDR2 is YFSETQ in the germline V gene. This CDR3 contains 14 residues. The CDR3 protein is CASSLGQGLETQYF. CDR3 DNA sequence: TGCGCCAGCAGCTTGGGACAGGGGCTGGAGACCCAGTACTTC. Together with reference TRBV5-1 and TRBJ2-5, the CDR3 gives the full variable domain: KAGVTQTPRYLIKTRGQQVTLSCSPISGHRSVSWYQQTPGQGLQFLFEYFSETQRNKGNFPGRFSGRQFSNSRSEMNVSTLELGDSALYLCASSLGQGLETQYFGPGTRLLVL.

The CDR3: CASSRLAGGWNEQFF. The DNA for the CDR3 is TGCGCCAGCAGCCGGCTAGCGGGGGGGTGGAATGAGCAGTTCTTC. The chain couples TRBV5-1 to TRBJ2-1; TRBD2 aligns across 12 bases. The CDR3 has 15 amino acids. From germline, CDR1 is SGHRS and CDR2 YFSETQ. V gave up 4 bases and J gave up 7 bases; unmatched junction bases: 6.